This T cell receptor (beta chain) emerged from a study of cytomegalovirus exposure and HLA in healthy donors. Study-level findings and limits: When a later analysis compared HLA-associated TCR beta chains with equally common others, the HLA-associated chains turned out to be more clonally expanded and to have lower generation probabilities. What was likely a sequencing artifact was a cluster of highly shared sequence variants.

V was clipped by 0 bases and J by 7 bases; unmatched bases: 12. This CDR3 has 16 amino acids. Germline V gene sequence: CDR1 SGHAT, CDR2 FQDESV (reference sequence). While unrecorded immune exposures were likely, the donors were nominally healthy when sampled. A note on this clone: Its specificity is unknown.

The PCR was carried out with 60 Vbeta primers and 13 Jbeta primers. Sequencing used immunoSEQ multiplex PCR; TCRdb keeps in-frame clones, though not all of them. The profile shows 150,000 to 200,000 clones, around 82% of them singletons. This chain uses TRBV11-1 with TRBJ2-7; 7 nucleotides align to TRBD2. The source material was PBMCs. This clonotype was sampled from a man aged 55-75 years in good health and CMV-seronegative. The CDR3: CASSLALTSTKVEQYF. The CDR3 coding sequence is TGTGCCAGCAGCTTAGCCCTGACTAGCACGAAGGTGGAGCAGTACTTC.